The clone carrying this T cell receptor (beta chain) occurred a few times. The antigen remains undetermined. This entry belongs to a study of cytomegalovirus exposure and HLA in healthy donors. Study-level points and caveats: Listed as cytomegalovirus-associated were 164 TCR beta chains.

J was trimmed by 0 bases and V by 1 base; bases with no gene match: 6. Germline CDR1 and CDR2: SQVTM and ANQGSEA. The CDR3 runs 15 residues. Primers for the PCR totalled 60 Vbeta and 13 Jbeta. Authors' processing steps: Per a later analysis, the number of unique TCR beta chains was approximately 80 million, of which around 9.9 million were shared. This table comes from immunoSEQ multiplex PCR, and its TCRdb copy is limited to in-frame clones, with some not included. That table furnishes V, J and clone size, whereas the DNA furnished D and trimming. The data contain 100,000 to 150,000 clones, around three quarters of them singletons.

The V and J genes are TRBV29-1 and TRBJ2-7; TRBD2 matches at 7 bases. Sequencing used PBMCs. This TCR was recovered from a woman aged 55-69 years in good health and CMV-seropositive. As DNA, the CDR3 is TGCAGCGTTGAAGGGATCGGGGGGAGCTCCTACGAGCAGTACTTC. Translating gives CSVEGIGGSSYEQYF.